The rows below give T cell receptor beta chains drawn from one sample of a study of blood T cells in healthy people across ages. A single record per CDR3 protein comes from TCRdb applying MiXCR to the 5' RACE reads. Here the sample spans 650,000 to 800,000 distinct CDR3 sequences, roughly half being singletons. Sequencing was performed on blood. The receptors originated from an elderly woman in good health. The CDR3 runs from the conserved cysteine through the conserved F or W. The D gene is left open where the match is weak. Where a row states a size, it is once, few, many or the class of an expanded clone; other rows omit it.

J gene | clone size | V gene | D gene | CDR3 DNA | CDR3 protein
TRBJ2-7 | - | TRBV5-6 | - | TGTGCCAGCAGCTTCTCACCAGGAGCTATTACCTACGAGCAGTACTTC | CASSFSPGAITYEQYF
TRBJ2-7 | once | TRBV3-1 | - | TGTGCCAGCAGCCAAATCAGAGACTCCTACGAGCAGTACTTC | CASSQIRDSYEQYF
TRBJ2-7 | - | TRBV27 | - | TGTGCCAGCAGTTCGAAGGGGTCGTCCGAGCAGTACTTC | CASSSKGSSEQYF
TRBJ2-1 | few | TRBV10-3 | - | TGTGCCATCAGTGAAAGGTCGAGTGGTAGTGAGCAGTTCTTC | CAISERSSGSEQFF
TRBJ2-1 | many | TRBV20-1 | TRBD2 | TGCAGTGCTAGCTGGAGCGGGACTAATGAGCAGTTCTTC | CSASWSGTNEQFF
TRBJ2-7 | many | TRBV28 | - | TGTGCCAGCAGCTCGGATAGGTACGAGCAGTACTTC | CASSSDRYEQYF
TRBJ2-7 | - | TRBV29-1 | TRBD2 | TGCAGCGTTGCTGCGGGAGGGGTTGTTGGCCCCTACGAGCAGTACTTC | CSVAAGGVVGPYEQYF
TRBJ2-3 | few | TRBV6-1 | TRBD1 | TGTGCCAGCAGGGGACAGGGGGCGCTTGGACGAGATACGCAGTATTTT | CASRGQGALGRDTQYF
TRBJ2-4 | many | TRBV6-5 | - | TGTGCCAGCAGTCACGGGACCACAGAAAACATTCAGTACTTC | CASSHGTTENIQYF
TRBJ2-2 | few | TRBV20-1 | TRBD1 | TGCAGTGCCGGGACAGGGGGTCACACCGGGGAGCTGTTTTTT | CSAGTGGHTGELFF
TRBJ2-1 | - | TRBV5-6 | - | TGTGCCAGCAGTAGGCCCTACAATGGGCAGTTCTTC | CASSRPYNGQFF
TRBJ2-1 | - | TRBV29-1 | - | TGCAACGTCCAGGACACCCAGCTTACCGAGCAGTTCTTC | CNVQDTQLTEQFF
TRBJ2-5 | many | TRBV20-1 | - | TGCAGTGCTAGTTTACCGACGCCAGAGACCCAGTACTTC | CSASLPTPETQYF
TRBJ1-2 | many | TRBV3-1 | - | TGTGCCAGCAGCCACGAGGGGATACAGGGATCTCATGGCTACACCTTC | CASSHEGIQGSHGYTF
TRBJ2-3 | - | TRBV30 | - | TGTGCCTGGAGTGTACTTCTTGGGCCGAGCGATACGCAGTATTTT | CAWSVLLGPSDTQYF
TRBJ2-5 | - | TRBV4-3 | - | TGCGCCAGCAGCCAAGATGTGGGGTCTAGCTGGGAGACCCAGTACTTC | CASSQDVGSSWETQYF
TRBJ2-1 | - | TRBV30 | - | TGTGCCTGTTTCTCTCCGGGGGCCTACAATGAGCAGTTCTTC | CACFSPGAYNEQFF
TRBJ2-3 | - | TRBV20-1 | - | TGCAGTGCTAGACCCGGGACTGGATACACAGATACGCAGTATTTT | CSARPGTGYTDTQYF
TRBJ2-1 | few | TRBV29-1 | - | TGCAGCGTTGATAGGGGGGCTCTCAATGAGCAGTTCTTC | CSVDRGALNEQFF
TRBJ1-3 | - | TRBV27 | - | TGTGCCAGCAGTTTAGCCAATCGACAGGTCTCTGGAAACGCCATATATTTT | CASSLANRQVSGNAIYF
TRBJ1-5 | few | TRBV28 | - | TGTGCCAGCAGTCCCTTAATGGGGATGGGCAATCAGCCCCAGCATTTT | CASSPLMGMGNQPQHF
TRBJ1-2 | - | TRBV28 | - | TGTGCCAGCAGTGTCCTCCGGGTCTATGGCTACACCTTC | CASSVLRVYGYTF
TRBJ2-3 | - | TRBV4-3 | - | TGCGCCAGCAGCCTGGAGATAAGCACAGATACGCAGTATTTT | CASSLEISTDTQYF
TRBJ2-7 | - | TRBV3-1 | - | TGTGCCAGCAGCCATAGCAGGGCGGAGTACAATGAGCAGTACTTC | CASSHSRAEYNEQYF
TRBJ1-2 | - | TRBV4-2 | TRBD1 | TGTGCCAGCAGCCAGGACAGGGCAGGGCACTATGGCTACACCTTC | CASSQDRAGHYGYTF
TRBJ1-1 | - | TRBV20-1 | TRBD1 | TGCAGTCATTCCGGGACAGGGGGTCGAATGAACACTGAAACTTTCTTT | CSHSGTGGRMNTETFF
TRBJ2-2 | - | TRBV29-1 | TRBD1 | TGCAGCGCCGGGACAGGGGGCGGATGGACCGGGGAGCTGTTTTTT | CSAGTGGGWTGELFF
TRBJ2-7 | - | TRBV11-2 | - | TGTGCCAGCAGCTTAGACCTCGGAACCGAGCAGTACTTC | CASSLDLGTEQYF
TRBJ2-7 | - | TRBV7-2 | TRBD2 | TGTGCCAGCAGCGACCGTCATAGCGGGGGTAACAATGAGCAGTACTTC | CASSDRHSGGNNEQYF
TRBJ2-7 | once | TRBV6-2/TRBV6-3 | TRBD1 | TGTGCCAGCAGTTACCTACCCCCGAGACAGGGGGCTATTTCCGAGCAGTACTTC | CASSYLPPRQGAISEQYF
TRBJ2-4 | - | TRBV2 | - | TGTGCCAGTGCAAGGGACAATCTTCAGTACTTC | CASARDNLQYF
TRBJ1-2 | - | TRBV10-3 | TRBD1 | TGTGCCATCCAGGATAACCGGGACAGCGGCACTTATGGCTACACCTTC | CAIQDNRDSGTYGYTF
TRBJ2-3 | once | TRBV11-2 | - | TGTGCCAGCAGCTTACGACAGGAGACAAGGGATACGCAGTATTTT | CASSLRQETRDTQYF
TRBJ2-7 | - | TRBV20-1 | - | TGCAGTGCTAGCGGGGGGCTGACTTCTTACGAGCAGTACTTC | CSASGGLTSYEQYF
TRBJ2-5 | many | TRBV15 | - | TGTGCCACCAGCAGAGATACGGGGGGCAGCTTCCAAGAGACCCAGTACTTC | CATSRDTGGSFQETQYF